This T cell receptor beta chain came from a study of T cells expressing NK-cell markers. Whole-study context: In sorted CD3+CD56+NKG2C+, CD3+CD56+NKG2C- and CD3+CD56-NKG2C+ T cells, TCR beta repertoires were obtained.

Germline V gives CDR1 SNHLY, CDR2 FYNNEI. This CDR3 comprises 17 residues. Notes on this clonotype: The antigen remains undetermined.

Study-wide points: Several donors likewise had their CD3+CD56-NKG2C+ fraction led by these clonotypes.

5'RACE template switching with UMIs produced the TCR beta cDNA. TCRdb re-called the 5' RACE reads; one entry per CDR3 protein, DNA not given. Recorded here are 150,000 or so distinct CDR3 sequences; the top ten clones represent about a fifth. J is TRBJ2-3 and V is TRBV2; the TRBD2 assignment by TCRdb is unverifiable without DNA. The sample comprised blood T cells: a sorted CD56 or NKG2C T cell subset, CD4+ or CD8+ T cells, or bulk PBMC T cells (not recorded which). The sequence was obtained from a woman aged 18-70 years in good health. CDR3: CASRSPAGGTSQDTQYF.